These 24 T cell receptor beta chains were all obtained from the same sample, sequenced in a study of metastatic and nonmetastatic thyroid tumors. Every patient was untreated before thyroid surgery. MiXCR was used by TCRdb to re-call the PCR reads. Altogether roughly 14,000 clones are present, roughly a third being singletons, with the ten largest covering 7% to 7.5%. The sample taken for sequencing was tumor tissue. The receptors shown here come from a female donor with papillary thyroid cancer or a benign thyroid nodule (not recorded which). Some clones in this sample may be carry-over from other donors' samples.

Worth noting for this clone: A much larger clonotype is one base distant, so this may be a read error. The sample carries other DNA sequences with the same CDR3. This sequence joins TRBV28 and TRBJ2-3, with 9 positions matching TRBD1. The CDR3 loop spans 15 amino acids. Germline CDR1 and CDR2: MDHEN and SYDVKM. The CDR3, as DNA: TGTGCCAGCAGTCCTGGGACAGGGAGGACAGATACTCAGTATTTT. It translates to CASSPGTGRTDTQYF.

This clone is classed as medium-sized. The rearrangement links TRBV11-2 to TRBJ2-5; 14 positions agree with TRBD2. This CDR3 region has 15 residues. V dropped 5 bases and J dropped 2; count of bases not matched to a gene: 1. The V gene's germline CDR1 is SGHAT and CDR2 FQNNGV. CDR3 region: CASSRTSGGQETQYF. The CDR3 DNA reads as TGTGCCAGCAGCCGGACTAGCGGGGGGCAAGAGACCCAGTACTTC.

The chain joins TRBV6-2 or TRBV6-3 to TRBJ1-6; D gene ambiguous. V lost 2 bases to trimming and J lost 7 bases, with 18 bases between them. The CDR3 has 17 amino acids. Germline lookup yields CDR1 MNHEY and CDR2 SVGEGT. The CDR3 region is CASSYTIRGSRNSPLHF. The CDR3 DNA sequence: TGTGCCAGCAGTTACACAATCAGAGGGAGCCGAAATTCACCCCTCCACTTT.

This clone was recorded at least ten times. The J gene is TRBJ1-1, the V gene TRBV6-2 or TRBV6-3; the D is unclear. The CDR3 covers 10 residues. The V and J ends lost 5 bases and 2 bases respectively, with 0 bases between them. In germline, CDR1 is MNHEY, CDR2 SVGEGT. The CDR3 DNA follows: TGTGCCAGCAGTAACACTGAAGCTTTCTTT. This codes for CASSNTEAFF.

The chain employs TRBV5-1 and TRBJ2-7; D is uncertain. V lost 4 bases, J lost 4 bases, and 9 bases lay in between. There are 12 residues in the CDR3. CDR1 is SGHRS, CDR2 YFSETQ, per germline. CDR3 in DNA: TGCGCCAGCAGCCAGACGGGTTACGAGCAGTACTTC. Encoded protein: CASSQTGYEQYF.

This clone was recorded many times. A much larger clone lies one base from this, so it may be a read error. The chain has TRBV3-1 and TRBJ2-3; 9 bases are a match to TRBD2. This CDR3 spans 18 amino acids. The V gene's germline CDR1 is LGHDT and CDR2 YNNKEL (reference sequence). V lost 4 bases to trimming and J lost 3 bases; unmatched junction nucleotides: 14. The CDR3 protein is CASSPGRAGGWVTDTQYF. In nucleotides, the CDR3 is TGTGCCAGCAGCCCGGGACGAGCGGGGGGCTGGGTAACAGATACGCAGTATTTT.

This clone was detected ten times or more. The V call is TRBV6-5, the J call TRBJ2-4, with D uncertain. The CDR3 sequence is 14 residues long. Per germline, CDR1 MNHEY and CDR2 SVGAGI. Between the trimmed V and J ends, which lost 7 bases and 2 bases, there was a span of 12 bases. DNA of the CDR3: TGTGCCAGCAAGTTACACCCGTCCAAAAACATTCAGTACTTC. Translation gives CASKLHPSKNIQYF.

This clone has only a few counts. The chain recombines TRBV6-1 with TRBJ1-5; no definite D call. Between the trimmed V and J ends, which lost 2 bases and 3 bases, there was a span of 5 bases. CDR3 length: 13 amino acids. In germline, CDR1 is MNHNS, CDR2 SASEGT. The CDR3 sequence: CASSENLNQPQHF. The CDR3 DNA sequence: TGTGCCAGCAGTGAAAACCTCAATCAGCCCCAGCATTTT.

By share, this clone ranks as medium-sized. The chain joins TRBV27 to TRBJ2-2; no clear D gene. The ends were cut back, 2 bases at V and 7 bases at J, with 11 bases in the middle. Germline V CDR1 and CDR2: MNHEY, SMNVEV (reference sequence). CDR3 length: 14 amino acids. CDR3 nucleotide sequence: TGTGCCAGCAGTTTAGGCCCTATGGGCGGGGAGCTGTTTTTT. Its translation: CASSLGPMGGELFF.

The genes are TRBV20-1 and TRBJ2-1, with TRBD2 matching over 13 bases. CDR1 and CDR2 from the germline V gene are DFQATT and SNEGSKA (reference sequence). The CDR3 has 14 amino acids. With 7 bases clipped from V and 7 bases from J, the junction kept 7 bases outside the gene matches. DNA of the CDR3: TGCAGTGTCACTAGCGGGGGGGAAGGGAATGAGCAGTTCTTC. Residues: CSVTSGGEGNEQFF.

At least ten counts were recorded for this clone. The chain couples TRBV6-1 to TRBJ1-5, with 7 nucleotides matching TRBD1. V was pared by 5 bases and J by 1 base, with 8 bases of the junction left unmatched. CDR1 is MNHNS and CDR2 is SASEGT in the germline V gene. The CDR3 loop spans 16 amino acids. CDR3 loop: CASSSYRGGSNQPQHF. In nucleotides, the CDR3 is TGTGCCAGCAGTTCTTACAGGGGCGGGAGCAATCAGCCCCAGCATTTT.

This clone was counted many times. The rearrangement links TRBV11-3 to TRBJ2-1; D perhaps matches TRBD1 (5 bases). The V gene lost 5 bases and the J gene lost 8 bases, with 10 bases spanning the gap. This CDR3 spans 12 amino acids. Germline-derived CDR1 and CDR2 are SGHNT and YENEEA. CDR3 sequence: CASSLQGDEQFF. The CDR3 nucleotides read TGTGCCAGCAGCCTTCAGGGCGATGAGCAGTTCTTC.

J is TRBJ2-3 and V is TRBV6-1; D not resolved. Trimming pared 4 bases from V and 1 base from J, leaving 9 bases between. This CDR3 has 14 residues. From germline, CDR1 is MNHNS and CDR2 SASEGT. CDR3 amino acids: CASSGTVGTDTQYF. CDR3 bases: TGTGCCAGCAGTGGGACGGTTGGCACAGATACGCAGTATTTT.

This clone is labeled as medium-sized. Other nucleotide sequences in the sample specify the same CDR3. Written as DNA, the CDR3 is TGCGCCAGCACCCCCTCAAATACCCGGGGGCTTCTCTATGGCTACACCTTC. Protein sequence: CASTPSNTRGLLYGYTF. The rearrangement uses TRBV10-2 and TRBJ1-2, with a possible D match to TRBD1 (6 bases). Germline V CDR1 and CDR2: WSHSY, SAAADI. V was clipped by 7 bases and J by 4 bases, with 25 bases between them. The CDR3 is made up of 17 amino acids.

V gene TRBV6-6 combines with J gene TRBJ1-5, with TRBD1 matching 8 bases. The ends lost 2 bases at V and 5 bases at J; junction bases unmatched: 8. Germline CDR1 MNHNY, CDR2 SVGAGI (reference sequence). The CDR3 extends over 16 amino acids. The CDR3 loop reads CASSYRGQGGDQPQHF. DNA of the CDR3: TGTGCCAGCAGTTACCGCGGACAGGGAGGGGATCAGCCCCAGCATTTT.

This clone was observed many times. This chain uses TRBV28 with TRBJ1-1; a weak D match, TRBD1 (6 bases). V dropped 6 bases and J dropped 1 base, with 9 bases sitting between them. CDR1 and CDR2 from the germline V gene are MDHEN and SYDVKM. This CDR3 has 13 residues. CDR3 nucleotides: TGTGCCAGCAGATTACAGGGGAACACTGAAGCTTTCTTT. Translated, it gives CASRLQGNTEAFF.

This clone was observed at least ten times. The rearrangement links TRBV24-1 to TRBJ2-7; 7 nucleotides match TRBD1. CDR1 KGHDR and CDR2 SFDVKD come from the germline V gene. This CDR3 spans 15 amino acids. The V gene end was trimmed by 5 bases and the J gene end by 2 bases; junction bases not matched to a gene: 8. The CDR3 region has the DNA TGTGCCACCAGTGCCCTGAGGCAGGGGGCCTACGAGCAGTACTTC. It is translated as CATSALRQGAYEQYF.

The V gene is TRBV4-1, the J gene TRBJ1-2; 7 positions match TRBD1. Germline V gene lookup returns CDR1 MGHRA and CDR2 YSYEKL. This CDR3 contains 15 residues. V trimming: 1 base; J trimming: 5 bases; junction bases outside the gene matches: 7. CDR3 amino acids: CASSQVAGQTYGYTF. The CDR3 DNA sequence: TGCGCCAGCAGCCAAGTAGCGGGACAGACTTATGGCTACACCTTC.

The chain recombines TRBV5-1 with TRBJ2-7, with D perhaps matching TRBD1 (7 bases). Between the trimmed V and J ends, which lost 4 bases and 12 bases, there was a span of 26 bases. CDR3 length: 15 residues. Germline loops: CDR1 SGHRS, CDR2 YFSETQ. The CDR3 loop is CASSPTAGQSSEGYF. CDR3 coding DNA: TGCGCCAGCAGCCCCACCGCGGGACAGAGCTCGGAGGGGTACTTC.

This clone was recorded many times. The chain employs TRBV28 and TRBJ2-1, with D maybe TRBD2 (5 bases). Trimming removed 10 bases from V and 9 bases from J, with 22 bases in between. The CDR3 contains 14 residues. Germline V gene data show CDR1 as MDHEN and CDR2 as SYDVKM. The CDR3 here is CATHPRGPSREQFF. CDR3 nucleotides: TGTGCCACCCACCCCCGCGGGCCTTCCCGTGAGCAGTTCTTC.

This clone appeared a few times. J is TRBJ1-3 and V is TRBV2; D is perhaps TRBD1 (6 bases). V lost 6 bases and J lost 15, with 18 bases in between. The V gene's germline CDR1 is SNHLY and CDR2 FYNNEI. The CDR3 is 12 residues long. DNA of the CDR3: TGTGCCAGCAGCATACCCCGGGACACAAGATATTTT. It translates to CASSIPRDTRYF.

The rearrangement links TRBV6-4 to TRBJ2-2, with 7 positions matching TRBD1. Per the germline V gene, CDR1 is MRHNA and CDR2 is SNTAGT. Losses at the gene ends were 0 bases for V and 0 bases for J; bases not matched to a gene: 1. There are 16 residues in the CDR3. CDR3 DNA: TGTGCCAGCAGTGACTCAGGGGGCTCGAACACCGGGGAGCTGTTTTTT. As protein: CASSDSGGSNTGELFF.

The rearrangement joins TRBV27 to TRBJ2-7; no clear D. CDR1 is MNHEY and CDR2 is SMNVEV in the germline V gene (reference sequence). V was clipped by 3 bases and J by 2 bases, with 11 bases between them. The CDR3 length is 14 residues. The CDR3 reads CASSFLGRPYEQYF. As DNA, the CDR3 is TGTGCCAGCAGTTTTCTTGGTAGGCCCTACGAGCAGTACTTC.

This clone was detected only a few times. The CDR3 is CASSGAAQETQYF. The CDR3, as DNA: TGTGCCAGCAGTGGGGCGGCTCAAGAGACCCAGTACTTC. The chain is built from TRBV6-8 and TRBJ2-5; tentatively, D is TRBD1 (5 bases). The germline V and J ends were trimmed by 5 bases and 2 bases, with 9 bases remaining between them. This CDR3 contains 13 residues. Germline values: CDR1 MNHGY, CDR2 SAAAGT.